The T cell receptor beta chain described here comes from a study of prognosis after radiotherapy for stage I lung cancer. Study background: Therapy given concurrently with stereotactic body radiotherapy reached no patient.

CDR3 of TCR beta was amplified from genomic DNA via a two-round multiplex PCR. The first round of PCR was done with primers that matched each TRBV and TRBJ gene. TCRdb re-called the multiplex PCR reads with MiXCR, one entry per CDR3 protein. The table lists about 32,000 distinct CDR3 sequences, roughly two fifths of them singletons. Whole-study results and caveats: The tumor specificity of expanded TCR clones remained undetermined. Diminished Shannon entropy following stereotactic body radiation therapy characterized patients who developed distant metastases.

Of note for this clonotype: Its specificity is not known. Because the CDR3's place on the DNA is in doubt, the DNA is left out and the CDR3 is given as listed by TCRdb.

Each of two time points yielded around 6.1 milliliters of peripheral venous blood. The sequence was obtained from a donor aged 50 or older with non-small cell lung cancer. This sample comprised PBMCs, obtained before or after stereotactic body radiation therapy (not recorded which).

CDR3 residues: CASSFYICSARDRRRHYEQYF. The chain carries TRBV4-2 and TRBJ2-7; no check of the table's D call, TRBD2, against the DNA was made. In germline, CDR1 is LGHNA, CDR2 YNFKEQ. The CDR3 has 21 amino acids, counting both end residues.